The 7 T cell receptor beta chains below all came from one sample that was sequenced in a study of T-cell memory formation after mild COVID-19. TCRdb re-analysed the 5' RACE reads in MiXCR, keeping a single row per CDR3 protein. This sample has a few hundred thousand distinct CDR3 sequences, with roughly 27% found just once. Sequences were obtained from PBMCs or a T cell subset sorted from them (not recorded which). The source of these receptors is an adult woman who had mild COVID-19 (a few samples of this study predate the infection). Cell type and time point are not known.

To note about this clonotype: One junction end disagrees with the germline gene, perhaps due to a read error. The DNA of the CDR3 is TGTGCCAGCAGCTACACCCAGCTCCGACAGGCGTCTTACGAGCAGTACTTC. Translated: CASSYTQLRQASYEQYF. This chain links TRBV5-1 with TRBJ2-7; D is perhaps TRBD1 (6 bases). This CDR3 is 17 amino acids long. Per the germline V gene, CDR1 is SGHRS and CDR2 is YFSETQ.

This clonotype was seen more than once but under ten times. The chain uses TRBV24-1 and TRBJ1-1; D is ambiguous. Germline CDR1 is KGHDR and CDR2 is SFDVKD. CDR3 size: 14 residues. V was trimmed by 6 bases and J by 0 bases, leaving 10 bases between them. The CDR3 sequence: CATSSDGMNTEAFF. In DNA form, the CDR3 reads TGTGCCACCAGTTCCGACGGCATGAACACTGAAGCTTTCTTT.

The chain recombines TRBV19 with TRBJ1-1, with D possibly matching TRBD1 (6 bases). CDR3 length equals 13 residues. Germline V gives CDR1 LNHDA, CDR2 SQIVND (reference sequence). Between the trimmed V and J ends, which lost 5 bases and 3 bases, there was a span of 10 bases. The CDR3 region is CASSPGDDTEAFF. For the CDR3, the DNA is TGTGCCAGTAGTCCAGGGGACGACACTGAAGCTTTCTTT.

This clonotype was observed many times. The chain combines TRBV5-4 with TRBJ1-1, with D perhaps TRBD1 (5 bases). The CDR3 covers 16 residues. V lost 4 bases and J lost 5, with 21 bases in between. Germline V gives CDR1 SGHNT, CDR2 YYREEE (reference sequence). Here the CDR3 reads CASSHWTSTESTEAFF. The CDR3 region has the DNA TGTGCCAGCAGCCACTGGACATCGACGGAGAGTACTGAAGCTTTCTTT.

CDR3 sequence reads: CASSPRLAGAWETQYF. As DNA, the CDR3 is TGTGCCAGCAGCCCCCGACTAGCGGGAGCCTGGGAGACCCAGTACTTC. The genes are TRBV7-9 and TRBJ2-5; 12 bases agree with TRBD2. The CDR3 sequence is 16 residues long. The germline V gene encodes CDR1 SEHNR and CDR2 FQNEAQ (reference sequence). The junction had 9 bases not matched to a gene; V was cut back by 5 bases and J by 5 bases.

CDR3 DNA sequence: TGTGCCAGCAGTTCCGCCCGGGGACGGGGTATAGGGTTCTTC. Protein product: CASSSARGRGIGFF. This chain joins TRBV12-3 or TRBV12-4 and TRBJ2-1, with D perhaps given as TRBD1 or TRBD2 (5 bases each). V dropped 4 bases and J dropped 15 bases, with 22 bases sitting between them. The CDR3 spans 14 residues.

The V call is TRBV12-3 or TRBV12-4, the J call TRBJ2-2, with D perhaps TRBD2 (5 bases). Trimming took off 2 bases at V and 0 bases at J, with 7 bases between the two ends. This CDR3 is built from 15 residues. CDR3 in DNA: TGTGCCAGCAGTTTAAGGCGGGCGAACACCGGGGAGCTGTTTTTT. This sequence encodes CASSLRRANTGELFF.